The clone carrying this TCR beta chain was observed a few times. No antigen is known for it. This sample is drawn from a study of T cell repertoires in cytomegalovirus infection. As for the study in general: CMV infection plus the matching HLA type was flagged by public TCR beta signatures.

MiXCR, applied by TCRdb to the reads, yields one record per CDR3 protein. The table records approximately 140,000 distinct CDR3 sequences, about 6.5% of them present only once. Overall study results and limits: Carriage of CMV together with the relevant HLA was identifiable through cumulative public TCR beta family frequency. The study found HLA-C-restricted CMV-specific TCR beta clonotypes dominating the ex vivo response.

Germline V CDR1 and CDR2: LNHDA, SQIVND (reference sequence). This CDR3 comprises 16 residues. Germline trimming cut 4 bases from V and 2 bases from J; bases unmatched to any gene: 7. The sample consisted of PBMCs. The clonotype comes from a human donor in good health (CMV status not recorded). Some clones in this sample may be carry-over from other donors' samples. The V call is TRBV19, the J call TRBJ1-5; 8 positions match TRBD1. CDR3 DNA: TGTGCCAGTAGTAAAGACAGGGGAGAGGGCAATCAGCCCCAGCATTTT. Protein: CASSKDRGEGNQPQHF.